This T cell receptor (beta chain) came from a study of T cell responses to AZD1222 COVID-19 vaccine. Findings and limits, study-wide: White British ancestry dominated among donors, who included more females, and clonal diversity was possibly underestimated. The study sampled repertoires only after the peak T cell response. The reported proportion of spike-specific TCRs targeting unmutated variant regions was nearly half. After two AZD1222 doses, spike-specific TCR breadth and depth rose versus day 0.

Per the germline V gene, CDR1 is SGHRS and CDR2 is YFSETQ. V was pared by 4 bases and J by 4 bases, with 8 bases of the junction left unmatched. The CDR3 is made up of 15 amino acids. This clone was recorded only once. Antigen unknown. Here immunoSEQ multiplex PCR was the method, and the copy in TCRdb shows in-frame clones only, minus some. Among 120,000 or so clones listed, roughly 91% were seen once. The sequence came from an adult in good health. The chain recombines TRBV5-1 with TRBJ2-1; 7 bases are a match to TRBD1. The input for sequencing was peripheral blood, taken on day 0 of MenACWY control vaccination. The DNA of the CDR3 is TGCGCCAGCAGCCCCACCGGGACAGCATACAATGAGCAGTTCTTC. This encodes CASSPTGTAYNEQFF.